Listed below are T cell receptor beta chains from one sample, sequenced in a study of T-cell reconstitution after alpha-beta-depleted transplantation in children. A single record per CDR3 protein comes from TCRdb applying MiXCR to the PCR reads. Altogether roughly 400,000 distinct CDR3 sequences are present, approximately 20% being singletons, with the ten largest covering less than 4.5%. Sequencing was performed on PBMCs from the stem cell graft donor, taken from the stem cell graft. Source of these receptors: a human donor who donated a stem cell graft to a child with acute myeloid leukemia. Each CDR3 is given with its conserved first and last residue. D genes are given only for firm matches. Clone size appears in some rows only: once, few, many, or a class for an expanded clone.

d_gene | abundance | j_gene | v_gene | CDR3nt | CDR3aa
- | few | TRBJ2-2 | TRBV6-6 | TGTGCCAGCAGCAGAGGGGGTCACGGGGAGCTGTTTTTT | CASSRGGHGELFF
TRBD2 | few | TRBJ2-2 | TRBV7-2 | TGTGCCAGCAGCTCGGGACTAGCGGGAGTCGGGGAGCTGTTTTTT | CASSSGLAGVGELFF
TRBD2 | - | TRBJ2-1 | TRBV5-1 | TGCGCCAGCAGCGGGGGACTAGCGGGAGGGAGCTCCTACAATGAGCAGTTCTTC | CASSGGLAGGSSYNEQFF
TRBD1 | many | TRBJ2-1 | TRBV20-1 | TGCAGTGCTAACGACCCGACAGGGGGCGGTTACAATGAGCAGTTCTTC | CSANDPTGGGYNEQFF
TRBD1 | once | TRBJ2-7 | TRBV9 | TGTGCCAGCAGCGAAAGAGGGGGGACAGGGGGCCCCGAGAGCTCCTACGAGCAGTACTTC | CASSERGGTGGPESSYEQYF
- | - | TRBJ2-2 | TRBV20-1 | TGCAGTGCTATAAGAGTAGGGAACACCGGGGAGCTGTTTTTT | CSAIRVGNTGELFF
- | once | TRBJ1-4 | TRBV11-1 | TGTGCCAGCAGTGTGAAGAGGGGAGGCGGAACTAATGAAAAACTGTTTTTT | CASSVKRGGGTNEKLFF
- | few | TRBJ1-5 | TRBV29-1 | TGCAGCGTTCCCTCCAGGGGCATGGGCAATCAGCCCCAGCATTTT | CSVPSRGMGNQPQHF
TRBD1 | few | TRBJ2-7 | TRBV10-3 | TGTGCCATCAGACCCGGGGACAGGGCCTACGAGCAGTACTTC | CAIRPGDRAYEQYF
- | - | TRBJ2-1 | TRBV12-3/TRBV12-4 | TGTGCCAGCAGTTTACGACTCCCTCAGGACCAGGGCCCCTACAATGAGCAGTTCTTC | CASSLRLPQDQGPYNEQFF
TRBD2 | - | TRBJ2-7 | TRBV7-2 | TGTGCCAGCAGCACCCGGACTAGCGGGACCTACGAGCAGTACTTC | CASSTRTSGTYEQYF
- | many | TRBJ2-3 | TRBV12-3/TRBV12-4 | TGTGCCAGCAGCCCACAAGAGGTCACAGATACGCAGTATTTT | CASSPQEVTDTQYF
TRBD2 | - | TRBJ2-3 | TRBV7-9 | TGTGCCAGCAGCTTAAGGCGGGAGGCTCTCACAGATACGCAGTATTTT | CASSLRREALTDTQYF
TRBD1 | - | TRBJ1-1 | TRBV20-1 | TGCAGTGCGCCCGGGACAGGGGGCAAATTAACTGAAGCTTTCTTT | CSAPGTGGKLTEAFF
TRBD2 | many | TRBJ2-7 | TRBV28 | TGTGCCAGCACCCTACTCTCCGCGGGAGTGTACGAGCAGTACTTC | CASTLLSAGVYEQYF
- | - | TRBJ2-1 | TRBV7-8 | TGTGCCAGCAGCTTAGGGTCGGAGTACAATGAGCAGTTCTTC | CASSLGSEYNEQFF
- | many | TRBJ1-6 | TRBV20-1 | TGCAGTGCTAACACAGCGCACACTTATAATTCACCCCTCCACTTT | CSANTAHTYNSPLHF
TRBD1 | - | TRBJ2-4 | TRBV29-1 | TGCAGCGTTGAATTCGGGACAGCTAAAAACATTCAGTACTTC | CSVEFGTAKNIQYF
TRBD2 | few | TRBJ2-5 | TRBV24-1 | TGTGCCACCAGTGCCAAAAAGCGGGAGGGCCCCCAGTACTTC | CATSAKKREGPQYF
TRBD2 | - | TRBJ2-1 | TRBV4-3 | TGCGCCAGCAGCCAAGATCCAAGGACTAGCGGTAAAAATGAGCAGTTCTTC | CASSQDPRTSGKNEQFF
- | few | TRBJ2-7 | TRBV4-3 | TGCGCCAGCAGCCAATCCCCAGGTACCTACGAGCAGTACTTC | CASSQSPGTYEQYF
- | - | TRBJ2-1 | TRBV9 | TGTGCCAGCAGCCCAGCTAGCGTGCCAAACAATGAGCAGTTCTTC | CASSPASVPNNEQFF
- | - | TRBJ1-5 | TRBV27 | TGTGCCAGCAGTTTAAGGCAAGGGCCCAATCAGCCCCAGCATTTT | CASSLRQGPNQPQHF
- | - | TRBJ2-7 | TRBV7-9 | TGTGCCAGCAGCTTAGTTCCGGCTAACGAGCAGTACTTC | CASSLVPANEQYF
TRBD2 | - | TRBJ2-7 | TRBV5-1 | TGCGCCAGCAGCATTTGGACTAGCGGCGACTCCTACGAGCAGTACTTC | CASSIWTSGDSYEQYF
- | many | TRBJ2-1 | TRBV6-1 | TGTGCCAGCAGCTCTAGCGTGTACCGCGAGCAGTTCTTC | CASSSSVYREQFF
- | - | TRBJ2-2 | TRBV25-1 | TGTGCCAGCAGTGCACGGTCCTCGGGACCTCGTTGGGAGCTGTTTTTT | CASSARSSGPRWELFF
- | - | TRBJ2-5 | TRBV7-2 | TGTGCCAGCAGCCGCGTAGCGGATGAGACCCAGTACTTC | CASSRVADETQYF
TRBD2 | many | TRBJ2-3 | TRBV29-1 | TGCAGCGTGGCTAGCGGAAGCACAGATACGCAGTATTTT | CSVASGSTDTQYF
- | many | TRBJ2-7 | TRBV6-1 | TGTGCCAGCAGTCAGACTGCGCTCTACGAGCAGTACTTC | CASSQTALYEQYF
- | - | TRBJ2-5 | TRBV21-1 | TGTGCCATCAGCCACGAACCTAGCGGGAGGGAAGAGACCCAGTACTTC | CAISHEPSGREETQYF
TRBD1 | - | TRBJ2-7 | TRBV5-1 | TGCGCCAGCAGCGTGACAGGGGACTCCTACGAGCAGTACTTC | CASSVTGDSYEQYF
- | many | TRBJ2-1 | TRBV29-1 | TGCAGCGTTGGACTAGTCGGATACAATGAGCAGTTCTTC | CSVGLVGYNEQFF
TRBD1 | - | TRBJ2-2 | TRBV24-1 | TGTGCCACCCAAAAGACAGGGCAAAACACCGGGGAGCTGTTTTTT | CATQKTGQNTGELFF
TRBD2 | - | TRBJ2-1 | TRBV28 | TGTGCCAGCAGTGGGAGGAGGATCGTAGCGGGCGCAGAGGATGAGCAGTTCTTC | CASSGRRIVAGAEDEQFF
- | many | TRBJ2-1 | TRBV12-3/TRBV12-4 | TGTGCCAGCACCCCTGGGAATGAGCAGTTCTTC | CASTPGNEQFF
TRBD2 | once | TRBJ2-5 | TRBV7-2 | TGTGCCAGCAGCGTCAACGGGGGGAAGACCCAGTACTTC | CASSVNGGKTQYF
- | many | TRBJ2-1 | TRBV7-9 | TGTGCCAGCAGCTTAGAGGGCCGGGGGGCGTTCTTC | CASSLEGRGAFF
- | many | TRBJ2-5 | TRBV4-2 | TGTGCCAGCAGCCAAGAAGGAGTTTGGGAGACCCAGTACTTC | CASSQEGVWETQYF
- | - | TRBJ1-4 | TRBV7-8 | TGTGCCAGCAGCTCAACCTCTCTAGGGGACGTCCATGAAAAACTGTTTTTT | CASSSTSLGDVHEKLFF
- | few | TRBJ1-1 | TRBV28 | TGTGCCAGCAGCTCAGGGGTTTGGAACACTGAAGCTTTCTTT | CASSSGVWNTEAFF
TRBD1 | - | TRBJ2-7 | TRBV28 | TGTGCCACCGGACAGGGGAACTACGAGCAGTACTTC | CATGQGNYEQYF
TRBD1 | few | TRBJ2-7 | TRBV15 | TGTGCCACCAGCAGAGATCAAAGGACAGGGGGCAACGAGCAGTACTTC | CATSRDQRTGGNEQYF
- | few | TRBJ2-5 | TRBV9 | TGTGCCAGCAGCGTAGCTAGTGAAGAGACCCAGTACTTC | CASSVASEETQYF
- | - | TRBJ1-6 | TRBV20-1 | TGCAGTGCTAGGACAGTTAACTCCTATAATTCACCCCTCCACTTT | CSARTVNSYNSPLHF
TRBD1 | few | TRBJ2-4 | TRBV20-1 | TGCAGTGCTGCCACAGGGGGAGCCAAAAACATTCAGTACTTC | CSAATGGAKNIQYF
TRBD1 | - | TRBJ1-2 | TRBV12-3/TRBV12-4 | TGTGCCAGCAGCCCATTCCGGGCCGGGACAGGGGGCGGCTACACCTTC | CASSPFRAGTGGGYTF
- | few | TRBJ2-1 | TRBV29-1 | TGCAGCGTTGGGACACAGGGATACAATGAGCAGTTCTTC | CSVGTQGYNEQFF
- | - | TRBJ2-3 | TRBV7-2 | TGTGCCAGCAGCTTAAACGGCGGTACTAGCACAGATACGCAGTATTTT | CASSLNGGTSTDTQYF
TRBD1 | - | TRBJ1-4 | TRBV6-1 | TGTGCCAGCAGGCAGGACAGGGGGTTTGAGGAAAAACTGTTTTTT | CASRQDRGFEEKLFF
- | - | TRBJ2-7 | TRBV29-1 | TGCAGCGTTGATGGACTAGGGGGCCCCTACGAGCAGTACTTC | CSVDGLGGPYEQYF